This TCR beta chain was captured by sequencing in a study of Graves' ophthalmopathy and Graves' hyperthyroidism. Whole-study results and caveats: In blood, most expanded thyroid clonotypes above 0.001 frequency were also detected.

Ten or more counts support this clonotype. Its target is not known. Hyperthyroidism was classified as stable if no ophthalmopathy occurred within 18 months of follow-up. The authors amplified TCR beta CDR3 regions from RNA transcripts. Investigators did first-round RT-PCR with HTBI primers, then second-round multiplex PCR. TCRdb analysed the multiplex PCR reads with MiXCR anew, one entry per CDR3 protein. The data contain fewer than 650,000 distinct CDR3 sequences, about a fifth of them singletons. Germline-derived CDR1 and CDR2 are MNHEY and SVGEGT. The CDR3 loop spans 13 amino acids. Deletions cut 4 bases from V and 2 bases from J, with 9 bases between.

The receptor's source is a woman aged 18 to 35 with stable Graves' hyperthyroidism. Some clones in this sample may be carry-over from other donors' samples. The chain couples TRBV6-2 or TRBV6-3 to TRBJ2-7, with D uncertain. Sequenced material: peripheral blood. CDR3 loop: CASSWLGTYEQYF. The CDR3 DNA follows: TGTGCCAGCAGTTGGCTGGGAACCTACGAGCAGTACTTC.